This T cell receptor beta chain originates from a study of T-cell reconstitution after alpha-beta-depleted transplantation in children. Deletions cut 0 bases from V and 5 bases from J, with 9 bases between. CDR1 is SGHRS, CDR2 YFSETQ, per germline. The CDR3 spans 13 residues. TCRbeta library construction was performed incorporating unique molecular identifiers. One entry per CDR3 protein, called by TCRdb with MiXCR from the PCR reads. The sample lists some 490,000 distinct CDR3 sequences, under 15% occurring once. The table lists this clonotype with many counts. The chain recombines TRBV5-1 with TRBJ2-7, with D hard to call. The clonotype comes from a human donor who donated a stem cell graft to a child with combined immunodeficiency. The material was PBMCs from the stem cell graft donor, obtained from the stem cell graft. In DNA, the CDR3 is TGCGCCAGCAGCTTGGTTTTGGGCGACGAGCAGTACTTC. This codes for CASSLVLGDEQYF. The whole variable domain, remainder taken from reference TRBV5-1 and TRBJ2-7, is KAGVTQTPRYLIKTRGQQVTLSCSPISGHRSVSWYQQTPGQGLQFLFEYFSETQRNKGNFPGRFSGRQFSNSRSEMNVSTLELGDSALYLCASSLVLGDEQYFGPGTRLTVT.